This TCR beta chain came from a study of T cells in Graves' hyperthyroidism and ophthalmopathy. The CDR3 runs 14 residues. The germline V and J ends were trimmed by 7 bases and 2 bases, with 14 bases remaining between them. Germline CDR1 and CDR2: MDHEN and SYDVKM. RNA transcripts yielded amplified TCR beta CDR3 regions. Initially, a first-round RT-PCR of the TCR CDR3 employed the HTBI primer set. TCRdb independently ran MiXCR on the multiplex PCR reads; one entry per CDR3 protein. The repertoire holds hundreds of thousands of distinct CDR3 sequences, with roughly 14% as singletons. In its sample, this clonotype was seen many times.

V and J are TRBV28 and TRBJ1-1; maybe TRBD1 (5 bases). The specimen sequenced was blood. This receptor was obtained from a woman younger than 45 with Graves' hyperthyroidism. This chain's CDR3 is CASTSSGPNTEAFF. CDR3 bases: TGTGCCAGCACCTCGTCGGGGCCAAACACTGAAGCTTTCTTT.